This note documents a single T cell receptor (beta chain) sequence. The CDR3 spans 17 residues. Trimming took 2 bases from V and 0 from J, leaving 16 bases between them. The germline CDR1 and CDR2 sequences are SGHTA and FQGTGA. The source of the sample is a study of shared clonotypes between healthy human individuals. Generated by immunoSEQ multiplex PCR, the TCRdb table keeps only in-frame clones and is missing some. The top ten clones hold roughly 0.57% of a sample with about 990,000 clones, 75% to 80% of them seen once. Source material: memory CD4+ T cells from PBMCs. Subset defined: CD45RA-negative fraction. This chain connects TRBV7-3 to TRBJ1-2, with D possibly TRBD1 on 6 matching bases. This TCR came from a young man in good health. Some clones in this sample may be carry-over from other donors' samples. The CDR3: CASSLPTRQATNYGYTF. CDR3 sequence (DNA): TGTGCCAGCAGCTTACCGACTAGACAGGCGACTAACTATGGCTACACCTTC. Looking up the rest from reference TRBV7-3 and TRBJ1-2 gives the full variable domain: GAGVSQTPSNKVTEKGKYVELRCDPISGHTALYWYRQSLGQGPEFLIYFQGTGAADDSGLPNDRFFAVRPEGSVSTLKIQRTERGDSAVYLCASSLPTRQATNYGYTFGSGTRLTVV.